The 7 T cell receptor beta chains below come from one sample, sequenced in a study of cytomegalovirus exposure and HLA in healthy donors (TCRdb year 2017). Library preparation was by the immunoSEQ multiplex PCR assay. The immuneACCESS repertoire file appears here via TCRdb, limited to in-frame rearrangements. These files lack a portion of the clones; in checked studies, under half of the deficit traces to unresolved V genes, and the cause of the others is not known. The sample includes about 360,000 clones, with approximately 90% observed a single time. In total, the top ten clones hold around 0.8% of the sample. The sample comprised PBMCs. All receptors derive from a young woman in good health and CMV-seronegative.

This chain uses TRBV6-1 with TRBJ2-7; tentative D call: TRBD2 (5 bases). Looked up from germline, CDR1 is MNHNS and CDR2 is SASEGT. The V end lost 7 bases, the J end lost 4 bases, and 8 bases lay between the germline ends. The CDR3 spans 11 residues. CDR3 DNA: TGTGCCAGCATCTCGGGATACGAGCAGTACTTC. As protein: CASISGYEQYF.

The genes are TRBV6-1 and TRBJ2-7; 7 bases agree with TRBD2. This CDR3 is built from 16 residues. Germline V gene lookup returns CDR1 MNHNS and CDR2 SASEGT. With V trimmed by 0 bases and J by 2 bases, 7 bases remained unmatched. The CDR3 DNA is TGTGCCAGCAGTGAAGCTAGCGGGCCTACAACCTACGAGCAGTACTTC. Translation gives CASSEASGPTTYEQYF.

This clone was counted once. J is TRBJ2-7 and V is TRBV2; the match to TRBD2 covers 14 bases. This CDR3 is built from 16 residues. Germline trimming cut 0 bases from V and 6 bases from J; bases unmatched to any gene: 4. Germline loops: CDR1 SNHLY, CDR2 FYNNEI. The CDR3: CASSEAGLAGDSEQYF. For the CDR3, the DNA is TGTGCCAGCAGTGAAGCGGGACTAGCGGGGGACTCCGAGCAGTACTTC.

J is TRBJ2-7 and V is TRBV4-2, with 8 bases that match TRBD1. The trim removed 0 bases at V and 7 bases at J, leaving 8 bases unmatched. The CDR3 has 15 residues. The germline CDR1 and CDR2 sequences are LGHNA and YNFKEQ. This CDR3 reads CASSQDRQGKAEQYF. The CDR3 DNA sequence: TGTGCCAGCAGCCAAGATAGACAGGGGAAGGCGGAGCAGTACTTC.

V is TRBV7-9 and J is TRBJ2-1, with a tentative D call TRBD1 (5 bases). The V end lost 8 bases, the J end lost 4 bases, and 18 bases lay between the germline ends. From germline, CDR1 is SEHNR and CDR2 FQNEAQ (reference sequence). The CDR3 runs 15 residues. This chain's CDR3 is CASLWGLRPYNEQFF. The CDR3 DNA follows: TGTGCCAGCCTATGGGGCCTCCGTCCATACAATGAGCAGTTCTTC. Combining the CDR3 with reference TRBV7-9 and TRBJ2-1 gives the whole variable domain DTGVSQNPRHKITKRGQNVTFRCDPISEHNRLYWYRQTLGQGPEFLTYFQNEAQLEKSRLLSDRFSAERPKGSFSTLEIQRTEQGDSAMYLCASLWGLRPYNEQFFGPGTRLTVL.

The chain uses TRBV6-6 and TRBJ1-4; 8 bases fit TRBD1. The CDR3 runs to 15 residues. With V trimmed by 5 bases and J by 7 bases, 9 bases remained unmatched. In germline, CDR1 is MNHNY, CDR2 SVGAGI (reference sequence). CDR3 sequence (DNA): TGTGCCAGCAGTCAATCAGGGGGCGCGGCTGAAAAACTGTTTTTT. Its translation: CASSQSGGAAEKLFF.

The V call is TRBV6-5, the J call TRBJ2-7, with D tentatively TRBD2 (6 bases). The CDR3 length is 14 residues. The V and J ends lost 4 bases and 2 bases respectively, with 12 bases between them. Germline V lookup: CDR1 MNHEY, CDR2 SVGAGI. The CDR3 protein is CASSWGDGPYEQYF. CDR3 sequence (DNA): TGTGCCAGCAGTTGGGGGGACGGTCCCTACGAGCAGTACTTC.